This T cell receptor (beta chain) was sequenced for a study of shared clonotypes between healthy human individuals. The overall study: The donor group consisted of two women and three men, aged 18 to 49. Study-wide findings and caveats: Limited genetic and exposure-history diversity came from having few donors.

It was CD45RO-negative cells, positively selected for CCR7, that made up naive CD8 cells, with terminally differentiated effector memory CD45RA+ cells excluded. Participating donors were healthy, HIV-negative adults free of recent acute infections or vaccinations. Germline CDR1 and CDR2: LGHNA and YSLEER. This CDR3 is built from 15 residues. Deletions cut 6 bases from V and 3 bases from J, with 17 bases between. The run depth of the assay was deep. Data came from immunoSEQ multiplex PCR; TCRdb stores just in-frame clones and leaves some out. The sample lists some 2,000,000 clones, about 95% seen once, with roughly 1.1% in the top ten. Comments on this clone: As yet, its antigen is unknown.

The V and J genes are TRBV4-3 and TRBJ2-5, with D possibly matching TRBD2 (6 bases). Material for sequencing was naive CD8+ T cells sorted from blood. The receptor's source is a man aged 18 to 35 in good health. CDR3 amino acids: CASRKWRDTEETQYF. The CDR3 nucleotides read TGCGCCAGCAGGAAGTGGAGGGATACAGAAGAGACCCAGTACTTC.